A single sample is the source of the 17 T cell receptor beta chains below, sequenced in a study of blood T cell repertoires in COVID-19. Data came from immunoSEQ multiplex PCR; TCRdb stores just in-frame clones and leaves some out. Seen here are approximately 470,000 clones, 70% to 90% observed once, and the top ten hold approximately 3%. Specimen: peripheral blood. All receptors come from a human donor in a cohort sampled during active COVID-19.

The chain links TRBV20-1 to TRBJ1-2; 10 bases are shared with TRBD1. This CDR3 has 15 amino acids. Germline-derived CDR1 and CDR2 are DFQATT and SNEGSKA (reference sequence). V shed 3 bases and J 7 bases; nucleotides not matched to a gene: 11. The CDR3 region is CSASQGQGSFSGYTF. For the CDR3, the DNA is TGCAGTGCTAGTCAGGGACAGGGGAGCTTTAGTGGCTACACCTTC.

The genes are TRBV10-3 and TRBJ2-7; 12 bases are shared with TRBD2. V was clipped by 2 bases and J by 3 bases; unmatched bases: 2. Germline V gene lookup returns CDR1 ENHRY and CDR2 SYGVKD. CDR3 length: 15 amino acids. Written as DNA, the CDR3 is TGTGCCATCAGTGAGGCACTAGCGGGGGGCTACGAGCAGTACTTC. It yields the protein CAISEALAGGYEQYF.

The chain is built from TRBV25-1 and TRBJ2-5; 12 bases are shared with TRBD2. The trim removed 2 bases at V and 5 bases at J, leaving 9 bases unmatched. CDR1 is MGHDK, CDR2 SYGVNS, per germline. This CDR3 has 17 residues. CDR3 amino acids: CASSELTSGSREETQYF. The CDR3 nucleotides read TGTGCCAGCAGTGAACTGACTAGCGGGAGTAGAGAGGAGACCCAGTACTTC.

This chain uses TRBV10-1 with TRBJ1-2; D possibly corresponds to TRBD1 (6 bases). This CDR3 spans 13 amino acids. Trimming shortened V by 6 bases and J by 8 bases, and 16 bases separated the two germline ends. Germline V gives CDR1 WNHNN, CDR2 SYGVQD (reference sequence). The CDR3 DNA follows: TGCGCCAGCAGCCCCGACAGGTCGCGCGGCTACACCTTC. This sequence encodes CASSPDRSRGYTF.

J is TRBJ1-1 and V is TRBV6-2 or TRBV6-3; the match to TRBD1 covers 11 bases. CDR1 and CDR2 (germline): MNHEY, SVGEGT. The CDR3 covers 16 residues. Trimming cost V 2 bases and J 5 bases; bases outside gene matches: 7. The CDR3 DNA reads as TGTGCCAGCAGTTACCTTGGACAGGGGGCGAGAACTGAAGCTTTCTTT. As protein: CASSYLGQGARTEAFF.

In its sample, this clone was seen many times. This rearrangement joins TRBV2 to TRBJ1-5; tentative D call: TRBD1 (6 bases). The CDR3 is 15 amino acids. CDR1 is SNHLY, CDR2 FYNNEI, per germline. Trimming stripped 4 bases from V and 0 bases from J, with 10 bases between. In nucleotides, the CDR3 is TGTGCCAGCAGTGCAGACAGGTATAGCAATCAGCCCCAGCATTTT. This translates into CASSADRYSNQPQHF.

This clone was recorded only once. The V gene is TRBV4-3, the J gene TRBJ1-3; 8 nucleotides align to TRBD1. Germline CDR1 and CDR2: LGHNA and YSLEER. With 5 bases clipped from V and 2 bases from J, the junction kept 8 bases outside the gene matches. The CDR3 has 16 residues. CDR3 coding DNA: TGCGCCAGCAGCGTAATACAGGGGGGTACTGGAAACACCATATATTTT. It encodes CASSVIQGGTGNTIYF.

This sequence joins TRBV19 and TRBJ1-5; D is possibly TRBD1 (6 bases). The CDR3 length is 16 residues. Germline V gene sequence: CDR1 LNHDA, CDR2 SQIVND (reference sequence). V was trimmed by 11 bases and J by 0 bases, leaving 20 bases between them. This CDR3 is CAVQSPTGHSNQPQHF. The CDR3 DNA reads TGTGCCGTCCAATCCCCCACAGGGCATAGCAATCAGCCCCAGCATTTT.

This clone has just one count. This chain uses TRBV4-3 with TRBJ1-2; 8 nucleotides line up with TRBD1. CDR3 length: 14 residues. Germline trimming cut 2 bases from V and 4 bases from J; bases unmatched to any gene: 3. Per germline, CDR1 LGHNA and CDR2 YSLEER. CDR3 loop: CASSQNRGSYGYTF. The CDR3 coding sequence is TGCGCCAGCAGCCAAAACAGGGGGTCCTATGGCTACACCTTC.

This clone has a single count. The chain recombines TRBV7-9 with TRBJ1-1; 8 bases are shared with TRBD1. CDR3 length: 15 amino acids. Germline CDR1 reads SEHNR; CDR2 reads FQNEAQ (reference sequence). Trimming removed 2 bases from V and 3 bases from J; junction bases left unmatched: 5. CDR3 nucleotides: TGTGCCAGCAGCTTATCAGGGGGCCAGGACACTGAAGCTTTCTTT. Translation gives CASSLSGGQDTEAFF.

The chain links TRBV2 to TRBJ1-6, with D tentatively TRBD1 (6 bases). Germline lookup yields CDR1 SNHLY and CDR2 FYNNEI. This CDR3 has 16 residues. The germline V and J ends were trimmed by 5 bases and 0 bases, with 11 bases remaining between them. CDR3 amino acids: CASSPDRSSYNSPLHF. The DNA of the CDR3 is TGTGCCAGCAGTCCTGACAGGAGCTCCTATAATTCACCCCTCCACTTT.

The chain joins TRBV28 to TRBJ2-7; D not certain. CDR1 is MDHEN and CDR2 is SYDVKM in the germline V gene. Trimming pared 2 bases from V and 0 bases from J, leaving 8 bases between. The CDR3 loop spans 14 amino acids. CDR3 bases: TGTGCCAGCAGTTTAACCGGTACCTCCTACGAGCAGTACTTC. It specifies CASSLTGTSYEQYF.

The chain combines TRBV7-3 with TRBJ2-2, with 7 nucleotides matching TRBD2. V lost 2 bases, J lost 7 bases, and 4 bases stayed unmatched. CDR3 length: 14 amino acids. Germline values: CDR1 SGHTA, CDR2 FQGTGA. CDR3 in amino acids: CASSLLAGDGELFF. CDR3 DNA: TGTGCCAGCAGCTTATTAGCGGGCGACGGGGAGCTGTTTTTT.

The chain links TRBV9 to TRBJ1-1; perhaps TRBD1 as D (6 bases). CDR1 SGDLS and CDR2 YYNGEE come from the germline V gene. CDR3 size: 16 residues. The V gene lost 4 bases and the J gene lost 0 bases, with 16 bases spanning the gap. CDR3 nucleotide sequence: TGTGCCAGCAGCCCTAGGGGGGGAAGGATGAACACTGAAGCTTTCTTT. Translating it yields CASSPRGGRMNTEAFF.

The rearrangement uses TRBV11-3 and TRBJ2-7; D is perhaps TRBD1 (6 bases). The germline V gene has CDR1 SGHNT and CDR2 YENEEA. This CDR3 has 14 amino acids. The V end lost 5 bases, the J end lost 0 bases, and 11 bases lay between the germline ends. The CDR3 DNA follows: TGTGCCAGCAGCCGACAGGCGAGCTCCTACGAGCAGTACTTC. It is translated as CASSRQASSYEQYF.

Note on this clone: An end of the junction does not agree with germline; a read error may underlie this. The CDR3 DNA follows: TGTGCTAGCAGCTTGGGAGCGGGAGGGGTCAATGAGCAGTTCTTC. Protein product: CASSLGAGGVNEQFF. The chain recombines TRBV7-7 with TRBJ2-1; 10 bases are shared with TRBD2. Germline loops: CDR1 SSHAT, CDR2 FNYEAQ (reference sequence). This CDR3 spans 15 amino acids.

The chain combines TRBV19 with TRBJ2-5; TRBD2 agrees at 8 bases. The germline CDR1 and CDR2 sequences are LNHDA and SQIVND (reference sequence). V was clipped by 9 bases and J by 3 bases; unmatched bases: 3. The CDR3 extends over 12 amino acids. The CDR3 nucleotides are TGTGCCAGCGGGAGGGCCGAAGAGACCCAGTACTTC. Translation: CASGRAEETQYF.